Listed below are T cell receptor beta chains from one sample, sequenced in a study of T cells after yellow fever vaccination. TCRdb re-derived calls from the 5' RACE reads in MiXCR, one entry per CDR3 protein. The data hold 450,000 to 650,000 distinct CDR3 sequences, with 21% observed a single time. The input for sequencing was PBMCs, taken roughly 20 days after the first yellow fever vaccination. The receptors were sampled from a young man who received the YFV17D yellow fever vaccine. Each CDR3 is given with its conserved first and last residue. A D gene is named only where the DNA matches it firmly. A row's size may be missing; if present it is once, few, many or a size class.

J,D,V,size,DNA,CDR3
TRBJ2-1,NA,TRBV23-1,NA,TGCGCCAGCACCCCGGGGGAGATATACAATGAGCAGTTCTTC,CASTPGEIYNEQFF
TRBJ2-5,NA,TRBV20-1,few,TGCAGTGCTAGTTTTCAGGAACAGGTTCTTGGAGAGACCCAGTACTTC,CSASFQEQVLGETQYF
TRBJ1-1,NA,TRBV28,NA,TGTGCCAGCAGTTTGGCTGGACGGGCCGCCCGATTGCGGAACACTGAAGCTTTCTTT,CASSLAGRAARLRNTEAFF
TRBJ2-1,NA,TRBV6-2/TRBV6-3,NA,TGTGCCAGCATTACTCAGGGAGGGGGTTCCTACAATGAGCAGTTCTTC,CASITQGGGSYNEQFF
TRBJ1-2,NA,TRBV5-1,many,TGCGCCAGCAGCTTGGACAGGGTCAACTATGGCTACACCTTC,CASSLDRVNYGYTF
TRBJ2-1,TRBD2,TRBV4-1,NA,TGCGCCAGCAGCCGCGCTGGGACTACCCCCGATGAGCAGTTCTTC,CASSRAGTTPDEQFF
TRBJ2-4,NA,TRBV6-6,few,TGTGCCAGCACCTTCGAGGCGCAAAACATTCAGTACTTC,CASTFEAQNIQYF
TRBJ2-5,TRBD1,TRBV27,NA,TGTGCCAGCAGTTTAAGGCTCCGACGGGACAGCCAAGAGACCCAGTACTTC,CASSLRLRRDSQETQYF
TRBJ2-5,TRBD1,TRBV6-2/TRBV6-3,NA,TGTGCCAGCAGTTACCTGGGACAGGGTCAAGAGACCCAGTACTTC,CASSYLGQGQETQYF
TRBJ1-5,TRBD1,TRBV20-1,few,TGCAGTGCTCGGACAGGGCATCAGCCCCAGCATTTT,CSARTGHQPQHF
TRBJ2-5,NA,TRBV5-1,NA,TGCGCCAGCAGAATACAGGAATACCAAGAGACCCAGTACTTC,CASRIQEYQETQYF
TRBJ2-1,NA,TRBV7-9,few,TGTGCCAGCAGCGGAGGGACTTTTTACAATGAGCAGTTCTTC,CASSGGTFYNEQFF
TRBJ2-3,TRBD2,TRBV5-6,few,TGTGCCAGCAGCCTCGGACTAGGCCGGGATACGCAGTATTTT,CASSLGLGRDTQYF
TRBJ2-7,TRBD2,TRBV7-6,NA,TGTGCCAGCAGCTCACTAGCGGGGGTAGACGAGCAGTACTTC,CASSSLAGVDEQYF
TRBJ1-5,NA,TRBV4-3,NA,TGCGCCAGCAGCCAAGAGGCCGGCGGGAATCAGCCCCAGCATTTT,CASSQEAGGNQPQHF
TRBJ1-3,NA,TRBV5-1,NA,TGCGCCAGCAGCTTGGATACAGCAGGGAGGGACACCATATATTTT,CASSLDTAGRDTIYF
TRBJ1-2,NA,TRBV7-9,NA,TGTGCCAGCAGCTTAATGCAGGGAGGGCATGGCTACACCTTC,CASSLMQGGHGYTF
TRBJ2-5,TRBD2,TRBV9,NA,TGTGCCAGCAGCGTAGGTAGCGGGGGCCGAGAGACCCAGTACTTC,CASSVGSGGRETQYF
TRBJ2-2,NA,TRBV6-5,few,TGTGCCAGCAGTTACTCGCCCGACAGAACCCTCACCGGGGAGCTGTTTTTT,CASSYSPDRTLTGELFF